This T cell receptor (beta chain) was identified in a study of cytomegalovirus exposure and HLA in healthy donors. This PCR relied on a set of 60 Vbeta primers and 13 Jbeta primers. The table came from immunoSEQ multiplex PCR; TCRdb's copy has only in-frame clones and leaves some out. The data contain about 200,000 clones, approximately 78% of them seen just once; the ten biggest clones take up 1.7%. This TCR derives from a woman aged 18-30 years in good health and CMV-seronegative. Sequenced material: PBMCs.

CDR3 bases: TGCAGCGTTGAGCCCAGGGGGCGGATGAACACTGAAGCTTTCTTT. This translates into CSVEPRGRMNTEAFF. V gene TRBV29-1 combines with J gene TRBJ1-1; 8 bases align to TRBD1. This CDR3 spans 15 amino acids. Trimming cost V 3 bases and J 0 bases; bases outside gene matches: 6. The germline CDR1 and CDR2 sequences are SQVTM and ANQGSEA.